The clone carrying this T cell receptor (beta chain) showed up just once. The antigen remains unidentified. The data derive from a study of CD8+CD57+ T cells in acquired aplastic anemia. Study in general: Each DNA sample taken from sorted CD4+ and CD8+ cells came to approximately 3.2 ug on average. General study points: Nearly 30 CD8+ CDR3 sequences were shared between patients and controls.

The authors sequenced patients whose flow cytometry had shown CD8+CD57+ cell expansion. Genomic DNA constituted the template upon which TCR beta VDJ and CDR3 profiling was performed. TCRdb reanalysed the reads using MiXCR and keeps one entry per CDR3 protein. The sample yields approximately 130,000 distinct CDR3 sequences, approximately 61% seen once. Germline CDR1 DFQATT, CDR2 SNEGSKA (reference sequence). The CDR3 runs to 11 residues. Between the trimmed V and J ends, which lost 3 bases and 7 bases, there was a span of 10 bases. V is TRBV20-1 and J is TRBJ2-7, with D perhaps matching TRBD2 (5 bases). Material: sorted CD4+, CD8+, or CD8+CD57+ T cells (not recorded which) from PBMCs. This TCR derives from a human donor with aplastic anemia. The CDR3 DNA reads TGCAGTGCTAGGAGGGTACAAGAGCAGTACTTC. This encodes CSARRVQEQYF.